Below, one TCR beta chain is given with its context. Its antigen is still unknown. TCRdb ran MiXCR on the RACE reads and lists one entry per CDR3 protein. The table has approximately 80,000 distinct CDR3 sequences, around 11% seen once. This sample stems from a study of human T cells and chemical hapten exposure. Whole-study context: The scalp of each patient received a weekly diphenylcyclopropenone dose for the full approximately 22-week study.

CDR1 is DFQATT and CDR2 is SNEGSKA in the germline V gene (reference sequence). The CDR3 is made up of 15 amino acids. Trimming cost V 5 bases and J 3 bases, with 17 bases left between them. Sample time point: patch test 1, 2 weeks after DPC sensitization. Treatment of the sample: therapeutic diphenylcyclopropenone sensitization with weekly scalp DPC. Study-wide results and caveats: Against controls, expanded TCRs gave rise to significantly more large CDR3 similarity clusters.

The clonotype comes from a woman aged 45 to 65 with alopecia areata. Some clones in this sample may be carry-over from other donors' samples. This chain joins TRBV20-1 and TRBJ1-5; tentative D call: TRBD1 (5 bases). This sample comprised whole blood, obtained in connection with sensitization to the hapten diphenylcyclopropenone (DPC). The CDR3 sequence: CSASRGLSYNQPQHF. The CDR3 DNA reads TGCAGTGCTTCTAGGGGACTTTCGTACAATCAGCCCCAGCATTTT.